The 2 T cell receptor beta chains presented below share a single source sample, sequenced in a study of shared clonotypes between healthy human individuals. Data came from immunoSEQ multiplex PCR; TCRdb stores just in-frame clones and leaves some out. The sample shows about 960,000 clones, less than 85% of them seen only once. The source material was memory CD4+ T cells sorted from blood. The subset is: CD45RA-negative fraction. The source of these receptors is a man aged 18 to 30 in good health.

A remark on this clone: One end of the junction does not line up with germline, which may come from a read error. The CDR3 loop reads CASMWGARTHF. The DNA for the CDR3 is TGTGCCAGTATGTGGGGGGCGCGTACGCATTTT. The rearrangement links TRBV6-6 to TRBJ1-3, with TRBD1 as a possible D gene (6 bases). CDR1 is MNHNY, CDR2 SVGAGI, per germline (reference sequence). This CDR3 comprises 11 residues.

The V and J genes are TRBV6-5 and TRBJ1-1; TRBD1 is a possible D gene (6 bases). The V gene's germline CDR1 is MNHEY and CDR2 SVGAGI. The CDR3 has 13 amino acids. V lost 5 bases and J 3 bases, leaving 10 bases between the germline ends. The CDR3 DNA reads TGTGCCAGCAGTCTTCGACAGGACACTGAAGCTTTCTTT. Amino acid sequence: CASSLRQDTEAFF.